The clone carrying this T cell receptor beta chain was found many times. Its antigen is not identified. The CDR3 loop spans 15 amino acids. J lost 3 bases, V lost 2 bases, and 4 bases had no gene match. Germline V CDR1 and CDR2: MDHEN, SYDVKM. The sample belongs to a study of cytomegalovirus exposure and HLA in healthy donors. PCR employed 60 Vbeta and 13 Jbeta primers. Only in-frame clones appear in the TCRdb table, and some are missing; sequencing was by immunoSEQ multiplex PCR. The sample comprises about 150,000 clones, roughly 77% of which are singletons, and around 11% rests with the top ten. General study results and limits: Per published reports, the classifier diagnosed cytomegalovirus status with high specificity and sensitivity. The productive fraction for most TCR beta V segments was about 87% or about 30% in an earlier analysis.

Healthy bone marrow donors supplied every sample. The rearrangement joins TRBV28 to TRBJ1-5; 7 bases line up with TRBD1. This TCR was sampled from a man younger than 30 in good health and CMV-seropositive. The sequencing sample was made of PBMCs. The CDR3 DNA is TGTGCCAGCAGTTTAAAGGGGGCCCACAATCAGCCCCAGCATTTT. Translated: CASSLKGAHNQPQHF.